This TCR beta chain derives from a study of tumor-infiltrating lymphocytes in primary liver carcinoma. Whole-study context: Subjects consisted of male and female patients aged 30 to 69 years. Whole-study results and caveats: The 250 largest clones made up significantly more of tumor than blood repertoires (p = 0.039). Tumor region pairs overlapped more than did tumor-adjacent and tumor-blood pairs.

The CDR3 extends over 15 amino acids. This clonotype was counted a single time. The target antigen is unknown. Since the CDR3 does not end with the conserved phenylalanine or tryptophan, this likely comes from a read error. Blood RNA originated from unsorted whole blood, with germline DNA additionally extracted. Before the surgical procedure, four milliliters of peripheral blood were collected. From approximately 490 ng total RNA, TCR beta cDNA was generated with a primer in the constant region. Three nested multiplex PCR rounds, a slightly modified ARM-PCR method, built the TCR beta libraries. For around 11 cycles apiece, the opening two PCR rounds ran with TRBV1-TRBV30 forward primers and a C-beta reverse primer. TCRdb re-called the multiplex PCR reads through MiXCR, storing one row per CDR3 protein. This table holds about 350,000 distinct CDR3 sequences, 65% found once.

The gene calls are TRBV12-3 or TRBV12-4 and TRBJ2-2; D is possibly TRBD1 or TRBD2 (6 bases each). This TCR derives from a man aged 35 to 55 with primary liver carcinoma and hepatitis B virus infection. The sequencing input was peripheral blood. The CDR3 DNA is TGTACCAGCAGCCCGGGACGGAGGGGGACCGGGGAGCTGTTTTTG. Protein sequence: CTSSPGRRGTGELFL.